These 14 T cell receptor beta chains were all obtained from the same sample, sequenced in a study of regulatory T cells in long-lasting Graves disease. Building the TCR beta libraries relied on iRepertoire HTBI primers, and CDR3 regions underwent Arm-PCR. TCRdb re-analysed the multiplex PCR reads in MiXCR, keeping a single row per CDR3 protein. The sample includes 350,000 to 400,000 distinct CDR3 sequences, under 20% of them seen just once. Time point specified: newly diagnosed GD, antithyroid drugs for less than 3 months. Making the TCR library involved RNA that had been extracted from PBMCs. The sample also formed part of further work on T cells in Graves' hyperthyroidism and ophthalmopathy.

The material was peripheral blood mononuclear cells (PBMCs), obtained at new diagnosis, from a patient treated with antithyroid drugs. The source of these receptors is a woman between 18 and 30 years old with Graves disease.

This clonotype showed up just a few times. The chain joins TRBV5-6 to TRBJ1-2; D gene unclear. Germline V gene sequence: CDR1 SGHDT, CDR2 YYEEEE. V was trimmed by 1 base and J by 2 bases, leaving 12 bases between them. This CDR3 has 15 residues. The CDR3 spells CASSLLDTLNYGYTF. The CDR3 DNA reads TGTGCCAGCAGCTTGCTGGATACCTTAAACTATGGCTACACCTTC.

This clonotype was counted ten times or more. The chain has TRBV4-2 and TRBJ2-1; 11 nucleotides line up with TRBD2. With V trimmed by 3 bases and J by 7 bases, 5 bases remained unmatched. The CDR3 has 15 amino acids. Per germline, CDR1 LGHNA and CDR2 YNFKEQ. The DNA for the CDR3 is TGTGCCAGCAGCCATGGATTAGCGGGAGGGAATGAGCAGTTCTTC. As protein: CASSHGLAGGNEQFF.

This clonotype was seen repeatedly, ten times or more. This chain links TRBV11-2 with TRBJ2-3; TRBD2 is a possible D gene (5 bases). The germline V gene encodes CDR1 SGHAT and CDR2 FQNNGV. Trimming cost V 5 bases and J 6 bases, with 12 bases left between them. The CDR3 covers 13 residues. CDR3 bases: TGTGCCAGCAGCCCCGGTGGCGGGGATACGCAGTATTTT. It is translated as CASSPGGGDTQYF.

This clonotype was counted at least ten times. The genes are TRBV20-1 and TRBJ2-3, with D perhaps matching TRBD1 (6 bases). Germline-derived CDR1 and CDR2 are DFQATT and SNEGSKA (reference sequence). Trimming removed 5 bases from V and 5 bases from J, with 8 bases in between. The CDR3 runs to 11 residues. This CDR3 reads CSAPTGDTQYF. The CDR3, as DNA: TGCAGTGCTCCGACAGGAGATACGCAGTATTTT.

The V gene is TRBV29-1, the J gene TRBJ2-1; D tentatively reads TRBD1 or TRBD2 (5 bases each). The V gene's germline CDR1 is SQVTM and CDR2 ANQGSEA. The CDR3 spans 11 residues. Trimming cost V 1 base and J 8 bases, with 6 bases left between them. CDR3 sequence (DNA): TGCAGCGTTGAAGGGGACCATGAGCAGTTCTTC. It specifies CSVEGDHEQFF.

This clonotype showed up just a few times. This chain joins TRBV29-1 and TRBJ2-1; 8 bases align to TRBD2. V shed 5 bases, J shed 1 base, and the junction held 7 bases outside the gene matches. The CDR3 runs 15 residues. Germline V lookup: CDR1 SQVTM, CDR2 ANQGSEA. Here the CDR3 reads CSVLPGGASYNEQFF. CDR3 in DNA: TGCAGCGTTCTCCCCGGGGGGGCGTCCTACAATGAGCAGTTCTTC.

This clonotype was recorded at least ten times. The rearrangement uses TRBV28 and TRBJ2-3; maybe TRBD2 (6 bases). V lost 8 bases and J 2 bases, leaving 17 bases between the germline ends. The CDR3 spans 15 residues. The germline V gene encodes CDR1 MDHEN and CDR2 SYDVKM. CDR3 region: CASQGRELITDTQYF. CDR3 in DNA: TGTGCCAGCCAAGGACGGGAGTTAATCACAGATACGCAGTATTTT.

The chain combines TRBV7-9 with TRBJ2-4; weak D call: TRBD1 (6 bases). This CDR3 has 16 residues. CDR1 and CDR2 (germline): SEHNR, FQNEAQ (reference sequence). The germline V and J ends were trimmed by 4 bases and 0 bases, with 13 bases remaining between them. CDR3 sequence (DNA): TGTGCCAGCAGCTCACAGGGAACCCTAGCCAAAAACATTCAGTACTTC. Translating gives CASSSQGTLAKNIQYF.

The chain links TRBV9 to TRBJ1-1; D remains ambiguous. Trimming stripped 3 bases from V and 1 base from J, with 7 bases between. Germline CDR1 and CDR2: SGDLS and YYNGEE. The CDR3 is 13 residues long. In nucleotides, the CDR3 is TGTGCCAGCAGCGATACACCGAACACTGAAGCTTTCTTT. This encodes CASSDTPNTEAFF.

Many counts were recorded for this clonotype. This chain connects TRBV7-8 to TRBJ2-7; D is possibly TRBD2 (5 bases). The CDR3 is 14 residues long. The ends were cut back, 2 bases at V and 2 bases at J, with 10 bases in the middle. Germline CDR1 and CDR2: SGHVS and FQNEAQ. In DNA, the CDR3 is TGTGCCAGCAGCTTAAGAGCGGATCCCTACGAGCAGTACTTC. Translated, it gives CASSLRADPYEQYF. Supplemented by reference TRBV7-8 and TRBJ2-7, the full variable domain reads GAGVSQSPRYKVAKRGQDVALRCDPISGHVSLFWYQQALGQGPEFLTYFQNEAQLDKSGLPSDRFFAERPEGSVSTLKIQRTQQEDSAVYLCASSLRADPYEQYFGPGTRLTVT.

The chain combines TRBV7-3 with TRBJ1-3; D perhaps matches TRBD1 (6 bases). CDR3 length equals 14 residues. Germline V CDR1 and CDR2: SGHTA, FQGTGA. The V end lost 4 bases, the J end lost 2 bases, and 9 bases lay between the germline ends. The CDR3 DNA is TGTGCCAGCAGCTCCACAGGGACTGGAAACACCATATATTTT. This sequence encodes CASSSTGTGNTIYF.

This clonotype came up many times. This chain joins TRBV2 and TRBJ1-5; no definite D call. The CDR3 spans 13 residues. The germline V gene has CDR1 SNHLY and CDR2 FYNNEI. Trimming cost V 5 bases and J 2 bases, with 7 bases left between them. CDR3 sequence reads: CASSRTGNQPQHF. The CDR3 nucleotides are TGTGCCAGCAGTCGGACGGGCAATCAGCCCCAGCATTTT.

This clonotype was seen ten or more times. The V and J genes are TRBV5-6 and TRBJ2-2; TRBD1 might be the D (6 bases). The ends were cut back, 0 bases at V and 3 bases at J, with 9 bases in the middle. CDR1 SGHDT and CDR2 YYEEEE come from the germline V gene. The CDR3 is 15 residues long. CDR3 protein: CASSLEQGYTGELFF. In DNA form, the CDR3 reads TGTGCCAGCAGCTTGGAACAGGGATACACCGGGGAGCTGTTTTTT.

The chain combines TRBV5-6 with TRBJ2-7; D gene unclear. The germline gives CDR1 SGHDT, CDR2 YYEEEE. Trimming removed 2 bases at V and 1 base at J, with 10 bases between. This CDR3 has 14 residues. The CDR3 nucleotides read TGTGCCAGCAGCTTCTCGTCCGTATCCTACGAGCAGTACTTC. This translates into CASSFSSVSYEQYF.